The sequence of this T cell receptor (beta chain) was determined in a study of T cell responses to AZD1222 COVID-19 vaccine (TCRdb year 2021). In terms of the full investigation: AZD1222 recipients whose second dose came at about 4 weeks and those whose second dose came at about 12 weeks were combined into one group, since spike-specific TCR depth and breadth did not differ between the two schedules. TCR sequencing covered 230 to 250 trial participants: 200 to 220 given two doses of AZD1222 and approximately 26 given two doses of MenACWY control vaccine. Enrollment into the trials was organized by age into subgroups of 18-55, 56-69 and 70-plus years, and those subgroups contained about 160, 30 and 59 TCR-sequenced participants, respectively. Overall results and qualifications from the work: CD4 TCRs associated with the vaccine covered the entire spike protein, and the dominant responses were in regions 160-218 and 743-854. Spike-specific TCR breadth and depth rose significantly after two AZD1222 doses compared with day 0 and with MenACWY recipients. The 56-69-year group was small, and its depth increase did not reach significance, likely because of low power. Conclusions about previously exposed vaccinees are limited, since just 5 or 6 AZD1222 recipients were seropositive for SARS-CoV-2 at baseline. Nearly half of unique spike-specific TCRs reportedly recognized epitopes outside regions mutated in the B.1.351 and B.1.1.7 variants. Because no samples from the day 14 peak response were available, repertoires could be characterized only after the peak T cell response. Participants were mostly white British, with more females than males. The authors suggested clonal diversity may have been underestimated.

Read against the paper, the sample's time point label means: baseline before first vaccination. The vaccinee samples were drawn from two UK trials, COV001 and COV002, one of which was a single-blind randomized controlled phase 2/3 trial testing AZD1222 (ChAdOx1 nCoV-19) in healthy adults. Trial participant PBMC samples were collected at day 0 and day 28 after the second dose for TCRbeta chain sequencing. This clone has only one observation. Its antigen is unknown. It is unclear where the CDR3 begins or ends on the DNA, so no DNA is shown, and the CDR3 is as TCRdb lists it. Measured from the cysteine to the phenylalanine, the CDR3 is 16 residues long. The CDR3 regions of human TCRbeta chains were analyzed by immunosequencing. In the source study's methods: Repertoire TCRs were checked for matches against a reference library of SARS-CoV-2-specific TCRs that had been generated using the MIRA antigen-specificity platform. Breadth meant the fraction of unique TCRs that were SARS-CoV-2-associated, whereas depth meant the fraction of total T cells that were SARS-CoV-2-associated. Using the MIRA data, each spike-specific TCR was mapped to the spike region that the TCR reacts to and placed in a CD4 or CD8 class. Log10-transformed breadth and depth values were compared by one-way ANOVA with Sidak's multiple comparisons tests. TCRdb took over this immuneACCESS table, retaining in-frame rearrangements with V and J assigned. Such tables are incomplete; in checked studies, under half of the missing clones stem from an unresolved V gene, and the remainder is unexplained. V and J calls and clone size are as listed in that table; D and trimming were resolved from the DNA. Counted in this sample were some 180,000 clones; over 80% of them appeared once. The ten largest clones capture over 1% of the sample.

The material sequenced was peripheral blood, taken on day 0 of AZD1222 vaccination. The rearranged chain carries TRBV12-1 and TRBJ1-5. TRBV12-1 is annotated as a pseudogene. The receptor comes from an adult in good health. This receptor has the CDR3 CASSFKVGTGNQPQHF.